Described below is a single T cell receptor (beta chain) sequence and its context. Its antigen remains unidentified. This entry comes from a study of cytomegalovirus exposure and HLA in healthy donors. Whole-study results and caveats: Within an earlier analysis, most TCR beta V segments proved productive either about 90% or about 30% of the time.

The primer mix had 60 Vbeta and 13 Jbeta primers. Clones were sequenced by immunoSEQ multiplex PCR, and TCRdb holds only the in-frame ones, with some missing. The table has about 160,000 clones, approximately 80% seen once. CDR3 size: 17 residues. Germline V lookup: CDR1 WNHNN, CDR2 SYGVQD (reference sequence). The V gene end was trimmed by 0 bases and the J gene end by 1 base; junction bases not matched to a gene: 9. This receptor was taken from a woman in her twenties or thirties in good health and CMV-seropositive. The chain carries TRBV10-1 and TRBJ2-7, with 7 bases lining up with TRBD1. The material sequenced was PBMCs. The CDR3 nucleotides are TGCGCCAGCAGTGAGTCGAGCGACAGGGTGGGGTCCTACGAGCAGTACTTC. This sequence encodes CASSESSDRVGSYEQYF.